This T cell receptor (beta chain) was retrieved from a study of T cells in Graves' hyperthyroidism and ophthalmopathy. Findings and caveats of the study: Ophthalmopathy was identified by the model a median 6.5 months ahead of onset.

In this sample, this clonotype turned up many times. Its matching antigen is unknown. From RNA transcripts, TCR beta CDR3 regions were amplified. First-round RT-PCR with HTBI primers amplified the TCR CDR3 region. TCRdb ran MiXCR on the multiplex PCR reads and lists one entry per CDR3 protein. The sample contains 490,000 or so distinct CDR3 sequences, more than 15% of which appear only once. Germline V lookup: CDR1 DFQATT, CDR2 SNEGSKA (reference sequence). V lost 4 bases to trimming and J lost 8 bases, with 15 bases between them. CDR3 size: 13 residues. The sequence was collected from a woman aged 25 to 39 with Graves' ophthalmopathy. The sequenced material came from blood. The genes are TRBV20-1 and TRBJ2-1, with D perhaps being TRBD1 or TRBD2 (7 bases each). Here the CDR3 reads CSAMVGGGDEQFF. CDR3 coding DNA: TGCAGTGCTATGGTGGGAGGGGGCGATGAGCAGTTCTTC.